Detailed here is one TCR beta chain. This sample is drawn from a study of regulatory T cells in long-lasting Graves disease. The V gene lost 1 base and the J gene lost 0 bases, with 15 bases spanning the gap. The germline gives CDR1 SEHNR, CDR2 FQNEAQ (reference sequence). CDR3 length: 18 residues. Sample time point: newly diagnosed GD, antithyroid drugs for less than 3 months. Following extraction of RNA from PBMCs, that RNA was used to make the TCR library. According to the study, TCR beta libraries were built with iRepertoire HTBI primers and CDR3-region Arm-PCR. In the authors' methods: Sample data revealed about 60 TRBV and 14 TRBJ segments. TCRdb passed the multiplex PCR reads through MiXCR, listing each CDR3 protein once. Here the V and J calls rest on TCRdb's processing, not on the authors' analysis. The data hold 500,000 or so distinct CDR3 sequences, with about 16% observed a single time. Separately, the same data were catalogued under a study of T cells in Graves' hyperthyroidism and ophthalmopathy.

The rearrangement uses TRBV7-9 and TRBJ1-4, with D uncertain. This TCR was sampled from a middle-aged woman with Graves disease. Here the sequenced sample was peripheral blood mononuclear cells (PBMCs), taken at new diagnosis, from a patient treated with antithyroid drugs. CDR3 sequence (DNA): TGTGCCAGCAGCTTAGTTGAGGTCCGATCTGCAACTAATGAAAAACTGTTTTTT. The encoded protein is CASSLVEVRSATNEKLFF.